This passage covers 2 T cell receptor beta chains from one sample sequenced in a study of T cell responses to AZD1222 COVID-19 vaccine. Profiled with immunoSEQ multiplex PCR; TCRdb holds only in-frame clones, not every one. Here the sample spans tens of thousands of clones, more than 75% being singletons. This specimen was peripheral blood, taken on day 0 of MenACWY control vaccination. The receptors were sampled from an adult in good health.

V gene TRBV25-1 combines with J gene TRBJ1-5; D is uncertain. Trimming shortened V by 0 bases and J by 0 bases, and 0 bases separated the two germline ends. The CDR3 is made up of 13 amino acids. Germline values: CDR1 MGHDK, CDR2 SYGVNS. CDR3 region: CASSEYSNQPQHF. CDR3 nucleotide sequence: TGTGCCAGCAGTGAATATAGCAATCAGCCCCAGCATTTT.

This clone has more than one count but fewer than ten. The CDR3 DNA is TGCGCCAGCAGGTTTACAGGGGCCGTCGACGAGCAGTACTTC. It yields the protein CASRFTGAVDEQYF. This chain connects TRBV5-1 to TRBJ2-7; 7 nucleotides line up with TRBD1. After removal of 5 bases from V and 5 bases from J, the junction contained 10 bases not matched to a gene. The CDR3 is 14 amino acids. In germline, CDR1 is SGHRS, CDR2 YFSETQ.